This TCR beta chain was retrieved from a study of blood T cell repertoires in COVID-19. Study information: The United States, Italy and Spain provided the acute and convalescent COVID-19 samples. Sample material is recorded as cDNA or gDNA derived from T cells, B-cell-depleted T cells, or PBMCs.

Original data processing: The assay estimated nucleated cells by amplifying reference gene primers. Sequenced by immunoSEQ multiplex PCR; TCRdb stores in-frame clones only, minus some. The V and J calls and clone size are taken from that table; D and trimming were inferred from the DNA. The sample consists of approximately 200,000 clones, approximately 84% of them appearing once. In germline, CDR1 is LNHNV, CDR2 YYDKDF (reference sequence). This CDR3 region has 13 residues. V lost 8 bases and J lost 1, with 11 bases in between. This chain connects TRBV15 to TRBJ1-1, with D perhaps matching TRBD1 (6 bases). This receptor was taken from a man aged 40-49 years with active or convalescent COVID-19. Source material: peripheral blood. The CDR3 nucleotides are TGTGCCACCGGGGGGGGCCGGAACACTGAAGCTTTCTTT. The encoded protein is CATGGGRNTEAFF. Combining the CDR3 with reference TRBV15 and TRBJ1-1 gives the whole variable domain DAMVIQNPRYQVTQFGKPVTLSCSQTLNHNVMYWYQQKSSQAPKLLFHYYDKDFNNEADTPDNFQSRRPNTSFCFLDIRSPGLGDTAMYLCATGGGRNTEAFFGQGTRLTVV.